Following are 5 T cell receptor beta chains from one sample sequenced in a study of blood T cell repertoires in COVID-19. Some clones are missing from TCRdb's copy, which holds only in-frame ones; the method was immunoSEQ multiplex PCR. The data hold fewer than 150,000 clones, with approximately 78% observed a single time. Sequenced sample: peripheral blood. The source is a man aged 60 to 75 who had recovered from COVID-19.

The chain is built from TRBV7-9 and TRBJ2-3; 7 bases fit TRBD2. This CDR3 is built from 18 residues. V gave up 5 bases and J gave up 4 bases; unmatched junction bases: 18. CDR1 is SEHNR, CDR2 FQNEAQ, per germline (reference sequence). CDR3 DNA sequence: TGTGCCAGCAGCCTTCGCATCCGGACTAGGGTTGGCGCAGATACGCAGTATTTT. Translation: CASSLRIRTRVGADTQYF.

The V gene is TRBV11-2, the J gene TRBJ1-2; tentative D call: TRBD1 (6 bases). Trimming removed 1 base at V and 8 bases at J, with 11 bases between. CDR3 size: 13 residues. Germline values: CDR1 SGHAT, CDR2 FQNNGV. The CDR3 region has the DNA TGTGCCAGCAGCTTAGTGACAGGTAGAGGCTACACCTTC. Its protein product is CASSLVTGRGYTF.

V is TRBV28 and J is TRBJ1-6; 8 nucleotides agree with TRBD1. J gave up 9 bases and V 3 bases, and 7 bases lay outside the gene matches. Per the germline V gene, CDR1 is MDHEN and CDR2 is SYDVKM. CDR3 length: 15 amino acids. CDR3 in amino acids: CASSLLQGARSPLHF. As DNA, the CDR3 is TGTGCCAGCAGTTTGCTGCAGGGGGCTCGTTCACCCCTCCACTTT.

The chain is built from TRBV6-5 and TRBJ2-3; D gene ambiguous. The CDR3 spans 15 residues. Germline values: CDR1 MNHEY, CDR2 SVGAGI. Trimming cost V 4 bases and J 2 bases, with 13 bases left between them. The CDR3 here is CASSSVGSLTDTQYF. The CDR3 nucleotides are TGTGCCAGCAGTTCGGTTGGTAGCCTCACAGATACGCAGTATTTT.

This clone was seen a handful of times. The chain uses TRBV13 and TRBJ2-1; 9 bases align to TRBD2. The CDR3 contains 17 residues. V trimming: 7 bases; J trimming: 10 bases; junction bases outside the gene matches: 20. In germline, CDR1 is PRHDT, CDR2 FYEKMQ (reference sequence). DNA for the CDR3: TGTGCCAGCACCCCTCCGAGGAGCGGGAGGCCACCGGGGGAGCAGTTCTTC. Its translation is CASTPPRSGRPPGEQFF.